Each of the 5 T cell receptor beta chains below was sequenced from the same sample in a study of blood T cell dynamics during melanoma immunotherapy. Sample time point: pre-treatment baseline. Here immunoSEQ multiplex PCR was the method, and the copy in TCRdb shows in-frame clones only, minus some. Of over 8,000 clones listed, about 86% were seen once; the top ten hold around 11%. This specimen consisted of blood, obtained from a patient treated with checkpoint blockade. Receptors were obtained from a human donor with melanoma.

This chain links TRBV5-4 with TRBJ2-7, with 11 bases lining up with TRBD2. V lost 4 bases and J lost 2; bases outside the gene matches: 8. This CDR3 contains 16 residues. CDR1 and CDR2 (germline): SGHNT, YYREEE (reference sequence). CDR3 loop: CASSQDGTSGTYEQYF. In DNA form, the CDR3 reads TGTGCCAGCAGCCAAGACGGGACTAGCGGAACCTACGAGCAGTACTTC. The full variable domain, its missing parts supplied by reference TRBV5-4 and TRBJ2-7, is ETGVTQSPTHLIKTRGQQVTLRCSSQSGHNTVSWYQQALGQGPQFIFQYYREEENGRGNFPPRFSGLQFPNYSSELNVNALELDDSALYLCASSQDGTSGTYEQYFGPGTRLTVT.

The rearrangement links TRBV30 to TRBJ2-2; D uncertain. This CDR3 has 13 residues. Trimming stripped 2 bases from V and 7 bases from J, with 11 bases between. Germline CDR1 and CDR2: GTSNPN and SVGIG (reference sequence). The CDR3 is CAWSLARGGELFF. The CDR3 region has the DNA TGTGCCTGGAGTTTAGCTAGAGGCGGGGAGCTGTTTTTT.

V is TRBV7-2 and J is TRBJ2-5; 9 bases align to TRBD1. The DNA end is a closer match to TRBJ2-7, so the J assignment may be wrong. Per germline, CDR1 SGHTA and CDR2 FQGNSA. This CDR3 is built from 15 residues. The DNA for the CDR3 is TGTGCCAGCAGGACCTCCGGGACAGGGCCCTACGAGCAGTACTTC. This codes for CASRTSGTGPYEQYF.

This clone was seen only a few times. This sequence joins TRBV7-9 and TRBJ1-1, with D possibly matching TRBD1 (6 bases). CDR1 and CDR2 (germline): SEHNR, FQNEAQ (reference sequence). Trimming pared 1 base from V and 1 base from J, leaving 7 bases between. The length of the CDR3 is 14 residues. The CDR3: CASSLGQENTEAFF. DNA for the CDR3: TGTGCCAGCAGCTTAGGACAGGAGAACACTGAAGCTTTCTTT. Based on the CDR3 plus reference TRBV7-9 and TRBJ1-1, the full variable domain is DTGVSQNPRHKITKRGQNVTFRCDPISEHNRLYWYRQTLGQGPEFLTYFQNEAQLEKSRLLSDRFSAERPKGSFSTLEIQRTEQGDSAMYLCASSLGQENTEAFFGQGTRLTVV.

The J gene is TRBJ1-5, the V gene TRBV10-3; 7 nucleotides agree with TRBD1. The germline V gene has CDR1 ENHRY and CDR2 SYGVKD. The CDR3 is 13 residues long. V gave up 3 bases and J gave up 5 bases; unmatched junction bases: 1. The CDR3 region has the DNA TGTGCCATCAGTGAAACAGGGGATCAGCCCCAGCATTTT. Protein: CAISETGDQPQHF.